The entry below gives a single T cell receptor (beta chain) sequence along with its context. Its cognate antigen is unknown. Libraries were prepared by immunoSEQ multiplex PCR; TCRdb keeps only in-frame clonotypes and omits some of them. The top ten hold more than 15% of the sample, which has approximately 12,000 clones, roughly 89% seen once. The data belong to a study of T cell clonotyping in hematopoietic cell transplantation. CDR3 size: 15 residues. V dropped 2 bases and J dropped 10; count of bases not matched to a gene: 7. Germline CDR1 reads MNHEY; CDR2 reads SMNVEV (reference sequence). Study results and limitations: Cells were unsorted, so CD4 and CD8 contributions were not separated.

The clonotype comes from a female patient in her 60s who had an allogeneic stem cell transplant from an unrelated donor, so the T cells may come from the graft donor. Some clones in this sample may be carry-over from other donors' samples. The chain couples TRBV27 to TRBJ2-1, with 11 bases aligning to TRBD1. The source was PBMCs, collected 100 days after allogeneic stem cell transplant. The chain's CDR3 is CASSLDGQGAWEQFF. In DNA, the CDR3 is TGTGCCAGCAGTTTAGATGGACAGGGGGCTTGGGAGCAGTTCTTC.